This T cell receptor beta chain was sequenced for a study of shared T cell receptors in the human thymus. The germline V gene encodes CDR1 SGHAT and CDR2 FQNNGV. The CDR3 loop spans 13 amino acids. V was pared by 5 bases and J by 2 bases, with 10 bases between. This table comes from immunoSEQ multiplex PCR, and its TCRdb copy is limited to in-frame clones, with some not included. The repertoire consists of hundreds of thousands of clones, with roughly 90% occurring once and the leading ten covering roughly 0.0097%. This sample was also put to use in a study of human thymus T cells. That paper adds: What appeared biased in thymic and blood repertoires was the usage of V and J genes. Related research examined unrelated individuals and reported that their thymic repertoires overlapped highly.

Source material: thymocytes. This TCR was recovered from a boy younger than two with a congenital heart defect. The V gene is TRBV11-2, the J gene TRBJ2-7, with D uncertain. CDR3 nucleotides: TGTGCCAGCAGCGACGCACGGGCCTACGAGCAGTACTTC. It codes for CASSDARAYEQYF.